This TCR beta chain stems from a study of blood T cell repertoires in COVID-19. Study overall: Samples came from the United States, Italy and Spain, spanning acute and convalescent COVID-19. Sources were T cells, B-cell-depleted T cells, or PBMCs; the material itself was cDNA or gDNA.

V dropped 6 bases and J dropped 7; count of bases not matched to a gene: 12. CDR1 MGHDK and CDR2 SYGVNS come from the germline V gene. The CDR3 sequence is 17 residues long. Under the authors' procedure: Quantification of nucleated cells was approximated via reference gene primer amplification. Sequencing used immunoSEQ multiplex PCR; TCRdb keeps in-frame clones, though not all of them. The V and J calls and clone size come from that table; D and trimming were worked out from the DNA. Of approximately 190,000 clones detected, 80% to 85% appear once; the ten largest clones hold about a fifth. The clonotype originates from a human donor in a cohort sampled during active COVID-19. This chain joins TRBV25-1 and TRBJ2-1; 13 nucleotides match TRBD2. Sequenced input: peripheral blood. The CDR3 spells CASRGGTSGTFGNEQFF. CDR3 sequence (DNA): TGTGCCAGCAGGGGCGGGACTAGCGGGACGTTCGGGAATGAGCAGTTCTTC.